These T cell receptor beta chains were read from a single sample in a study of blood T cell repertoires in COVID-19. Using immunoSEQ multiplex PCR, the repertoire was profiled, and TCRdb retains in-frame clones only, with some absent. Of about 320,000 clones listed, 75% to 90% are singletons. The sequencing input was PBMCs or T cells enriched from blood (not recorded which). The receptors here all came from a man aged 55 to 70 who had recovered from COVID-19. Each CDR3 is given with its conserved first and last residue. Each record gives: clone size, J gene, V gene, CDR3 protein. Expanded clones are given a class, and other clones once, few, many or no size at all.

abundance: NA
j_gene: TRBJ2-1
v_gene: TRBV11-3
CDR3aa: CASSPGNEQFF

abundance: once
j_gene: TRBJ2-2
v_gene: TRBV24-1
CDR3aa: CATSRIGEGIGELFF

abundance: few
j_gene: TRBJ2-2
v_gene: TRBV5-4
CDR3aa: CASSLGLAGTTGELFF

abundance: NA
j_gene: TRBJ1-6
v_gene: TRBV5-6
CDR3aa: CASTDRDRANSPLHF

abundance: once
j_gene: TRBJ1-1
v_gene: TRBV12-5
CDR3aa: CASGLVRAGMITEAFF

abundance: NA
j_gene: TRBJ2-1
v_gene: TRBV30
CDR3aa: CAWSSASGRSAYNEQFF

abundance: NA
j_gene: TRBJ1-2
v_gene: TRBV4-1
CDR3aa: CASSQALDRGYYGYTF

abundance: NA
j_gene: TRBJ2-1
v_gene: TRBV29-1
CDR3aa: CSVGPPVGQGPYNEQFF

abundance: NA
j_gene: TRBJ2-7
v_gene: TRBV19
CDR3aa: CASSFRDRKYEQYF

abundance: NA
j_gene: TRBJ2-5
v_gene: TRBV9
CDR3aa: CASSARTNAEETQYF

abundance: NA
j_gene: TRBJ1-1
v_gene: TRBV27
CDR3aa: CASKGVGTEAFF

abundance: NA
j_gene: TRBJ1-4
v_gene: TRBV11-2
CDR3aa: CASSLRTGKAATNEKLFF

abundance: NA
j_gene: TRBJ1-1
v_gene: TRBV6-2/TRBV6-3
CDR3aa: CASSYRTGITEAFF

abundance: once
j_gene: TRBJ2-5
v_gene: TRBV18
CDR3aa: CASSSGQGTQETQYF

abundance: once
j_gene: TRBJ2-3
v_gene: TRBV4-3
CDR3aa: CASSQGSGIGNTQYF

abundance: NA
j_gene: TRBJ2-7
v_gene: TRBV3-1/TRBV3-2
CDR3aa: CASTLGLGEQYF